The entry that follows covers one T cell receptor (beta chain) sequence. The data were obtained in a study of T cell responses to AZD1222 COVID-19 vaccine. This CDR3 is 13 amino acids long. The germline CDR1 and CDR2 sequences are LGHDT and YNNKEL (reference sequence). V was clipped by 6 bases and J by 11 bases, with 19 bases between them. Assay used: immunoSEQ multiplex PCR; TCRdb lists only in-frame clones, some missing. This sample has 160,000 or so clones, with approximately 90% found just once. Sequencing was performed on peripheral blood, taken on day 0 of AZD1222 vaccination. This receptor was identified in an adult in good health. The chain has TRBV3-1 (or the pseudogene TRBV3-2) and TRBJ1-1; maybe TRBD1 (6 bases). The chain's CDR3 is CASRHQGSPSAFF. CDR3 DNA sequence: TGTGCCAGCAGACACCAGGGGTCCCCTTCGGCTTTCTTT.